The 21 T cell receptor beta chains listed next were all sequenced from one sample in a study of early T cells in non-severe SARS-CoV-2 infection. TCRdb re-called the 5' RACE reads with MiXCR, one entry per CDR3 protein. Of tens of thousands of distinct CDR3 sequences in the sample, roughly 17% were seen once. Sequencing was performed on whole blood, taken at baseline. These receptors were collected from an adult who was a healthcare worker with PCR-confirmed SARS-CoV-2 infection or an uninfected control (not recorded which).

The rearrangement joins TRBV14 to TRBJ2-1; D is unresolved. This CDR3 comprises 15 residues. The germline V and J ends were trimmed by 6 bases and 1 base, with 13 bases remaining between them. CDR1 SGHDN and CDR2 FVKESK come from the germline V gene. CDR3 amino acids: CASSLTFGSYNEQFF. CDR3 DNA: TGTGCCAGCAGTTTGACTTTCGGTTCCTACAATGAGCAGTTCTTC.

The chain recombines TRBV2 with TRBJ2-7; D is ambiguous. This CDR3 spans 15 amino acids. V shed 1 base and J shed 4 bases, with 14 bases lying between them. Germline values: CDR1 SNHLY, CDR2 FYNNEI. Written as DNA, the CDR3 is TGTGCCAGCAGTGAAGGCGTATACCCTCGTTACGAGCAGTACTTC. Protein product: CASSEGVYPRYEQYF.

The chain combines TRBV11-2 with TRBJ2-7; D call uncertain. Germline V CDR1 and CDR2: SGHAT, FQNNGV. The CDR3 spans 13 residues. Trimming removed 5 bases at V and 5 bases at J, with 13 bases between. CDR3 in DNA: TGTGCCAGCAGCGTGGATAGTGTTGACGAGCAGTACTTC. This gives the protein CASSVDSVDEQYF.

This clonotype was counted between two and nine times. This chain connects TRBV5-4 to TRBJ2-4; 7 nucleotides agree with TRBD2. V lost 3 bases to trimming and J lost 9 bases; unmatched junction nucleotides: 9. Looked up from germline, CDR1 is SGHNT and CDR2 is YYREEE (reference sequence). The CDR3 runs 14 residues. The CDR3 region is CASSSGLELGIQYF. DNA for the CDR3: TGTGCCAGCAGCTCCGGACTAGAATTGGGCATTCAGTACTTC.

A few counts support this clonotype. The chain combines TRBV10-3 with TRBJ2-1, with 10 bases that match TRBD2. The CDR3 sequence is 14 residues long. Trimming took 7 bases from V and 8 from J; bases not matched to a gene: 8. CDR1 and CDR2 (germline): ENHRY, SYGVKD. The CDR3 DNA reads TGTGCCATCACGGCTAGCGGGAGTTGGGATGAGCAGTTCTTC. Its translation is CAITASGSWDEQFF.

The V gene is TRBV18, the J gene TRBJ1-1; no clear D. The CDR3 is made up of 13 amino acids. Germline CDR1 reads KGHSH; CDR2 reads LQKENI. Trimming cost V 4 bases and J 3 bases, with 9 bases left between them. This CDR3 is CASSQTGDTEAFF. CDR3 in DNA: TGTGCCAGCTCACAAACCGGGGACACTGAAGCTTTCTTT.

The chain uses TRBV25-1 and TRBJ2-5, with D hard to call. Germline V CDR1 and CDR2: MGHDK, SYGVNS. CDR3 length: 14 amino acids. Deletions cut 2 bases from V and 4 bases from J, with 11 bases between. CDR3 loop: CASSEGRVGETQYF. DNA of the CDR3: TGTGCCAGCAGTGAAGGCCGAGTGGGAGAGACCCAGTACTTC.

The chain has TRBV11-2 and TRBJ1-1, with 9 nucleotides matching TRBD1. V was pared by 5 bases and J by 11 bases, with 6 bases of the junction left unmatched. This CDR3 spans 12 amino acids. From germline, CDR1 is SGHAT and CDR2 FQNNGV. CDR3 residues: CASSRDRVDAFF. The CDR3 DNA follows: TGTGCCAGCAGCCGGGACAGGGTCGACGCTTTCTTT.

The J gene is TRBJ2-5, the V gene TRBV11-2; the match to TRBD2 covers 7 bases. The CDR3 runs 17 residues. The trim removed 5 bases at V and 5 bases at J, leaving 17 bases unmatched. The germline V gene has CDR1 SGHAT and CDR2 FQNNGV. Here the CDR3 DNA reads TGTGCCAGCAGCCGTCTAGCGGAGACCCCGACCCTGGAGACCCAGTACTTC. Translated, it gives CASSRLAETPTLETQYF.

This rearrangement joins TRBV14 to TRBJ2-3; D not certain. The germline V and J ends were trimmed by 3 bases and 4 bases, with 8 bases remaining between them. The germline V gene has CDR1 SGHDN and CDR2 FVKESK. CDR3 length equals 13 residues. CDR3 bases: TGTGCCAGCAGCCAGATTGATGCAGATACGCAGTATTTT. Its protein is CASSQIDADTQYF.

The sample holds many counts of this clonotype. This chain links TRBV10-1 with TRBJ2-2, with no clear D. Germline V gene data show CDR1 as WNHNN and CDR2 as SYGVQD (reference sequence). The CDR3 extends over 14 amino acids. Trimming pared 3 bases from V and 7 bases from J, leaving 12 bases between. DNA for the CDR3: TGCGCCAGCAGTGAAAATCCTGGCGTCGGGGAGCTGTTTTTT. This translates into CASSENPGVGELFF.

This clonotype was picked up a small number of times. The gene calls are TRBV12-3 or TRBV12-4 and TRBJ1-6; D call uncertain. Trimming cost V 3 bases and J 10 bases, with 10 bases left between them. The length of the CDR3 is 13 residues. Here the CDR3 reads CASSFHQRSPLHF. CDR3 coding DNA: TGTGCCAGCAGTTTCCACCAACGGTCACCCCTCCACTTT.

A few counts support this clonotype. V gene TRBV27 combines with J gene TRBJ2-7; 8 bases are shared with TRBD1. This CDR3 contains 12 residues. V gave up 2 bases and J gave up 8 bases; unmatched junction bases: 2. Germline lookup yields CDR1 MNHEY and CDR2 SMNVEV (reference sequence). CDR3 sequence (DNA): TGTGCCAGCAGTTTAAGACAGGGGAAGCAGTACTTC. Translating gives CASSLRQGKQYF.

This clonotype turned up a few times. The CDR3 region is CSASRPQETQYF. In DNA, the CDR3 is TGCAGTGCTAGTAGGCCGCAAGAGACCCAGTACTTC. This chain joins TRBV20-1 and TRBJ2-5; D unresolved. The CDR3 runs to 12 residues. V lost 3 bases to trimming and J lost 2 bases, with 7 bases between them. Germline assignment: CDR1 DFQATT and CDR2 SNEGSKA (reference sequence).

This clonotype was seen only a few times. CDR3 nucleotide sequence: TGTGCCAGCAGCCTGGACAGTCACTCTTCCTACAATGAGCAGTTCTTC. Residues: CASSLDSHSSYNEQFF. J is TRBJ2-1 and V is TRBV5-8; D might be TRBD1 (6 bases). This CDR3 is built from 16 residues. The ends were cut back, 4 bases at V and 1 base at J, with 15 bases in the middle. Germline loops: CDR1 SGHTS, CDR2 YDEGEE.

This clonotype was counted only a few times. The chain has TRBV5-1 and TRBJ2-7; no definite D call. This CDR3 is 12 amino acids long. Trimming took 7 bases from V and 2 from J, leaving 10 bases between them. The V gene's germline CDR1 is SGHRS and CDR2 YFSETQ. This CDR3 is CASHLQPYEQYF. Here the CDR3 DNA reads TGCGCCAGCCACCTCCAACCCTACGAGCAGTACTTC.

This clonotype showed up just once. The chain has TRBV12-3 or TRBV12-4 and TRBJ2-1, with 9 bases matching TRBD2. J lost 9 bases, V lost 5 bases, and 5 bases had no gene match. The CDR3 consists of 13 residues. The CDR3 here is CASSEAGGPEQFF. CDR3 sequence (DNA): TGTGCCAGCAGTGAGGCGGGAGGGCCTGAGCAGTTCTTC.

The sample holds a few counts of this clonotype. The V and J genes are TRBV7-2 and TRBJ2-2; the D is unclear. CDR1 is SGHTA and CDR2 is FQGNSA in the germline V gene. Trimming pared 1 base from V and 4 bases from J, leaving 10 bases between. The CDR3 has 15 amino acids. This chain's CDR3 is CASSLDPASTGELFF. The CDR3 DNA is TGTGCCAGCAGCTTAGATCCAGCAAGCACCGGGGAGCTGTTTTTT. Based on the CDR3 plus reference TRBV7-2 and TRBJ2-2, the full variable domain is GAGVSQSPSNKVTEKGKDVELRCDPISGHTALYWYRQSLGQGLEFLIYFQGNSAPDKSGLPSDRFSAERTGGSVSTLTIQRTQQEDSAVYLCASSLDPASTGELFFGEGSRLTVL.

CDR3 in DNA: TGTGCCAGCAGTTTTGAGAACAATGAGCAGTTCTTC. Encoded protein: CASSFENNEQFF. V is TRBV12-3 or TRBV12-4 and J is TRBJ2-1; D gene unclear. CDR3 size: 12 residues. Trimming left V 3 bases short and J 5 bases short, with 5 bases between.

The CDR3 DNA is TGCAGTGCTAGAGGTCTAGCGGGAGCAGATACGCAGTATTTT. Amino acids: CSARGLAGADTQYF. The genes are TRBV20-1 and TRBJ2-3; 10 nucleotides agree with TRBD2. There are 14 residues in the CDR3. CDR1 and CDR2 (germline): DFQATT, SNEGSKA (reference sequence). Trimming cost V 1 base and J 4 bases; bases outside gene matches: 2.

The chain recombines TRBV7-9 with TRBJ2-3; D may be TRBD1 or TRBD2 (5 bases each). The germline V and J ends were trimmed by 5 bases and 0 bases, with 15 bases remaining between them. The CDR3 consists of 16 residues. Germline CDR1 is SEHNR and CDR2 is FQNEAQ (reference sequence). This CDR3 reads CASSPGTFSSTDTQYF. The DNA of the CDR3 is TGTGCCAGCAGCCCAGGGACGTTTTCTAGCACAGATACGCAGTATTTT.